The rows below give T cell receptor beta chains drawn from one sample of a study of shared T cell receptors in the human thymus. The table came from immunoSEQ multiplex PCR; TCRdb's copy has only in-frame clones and leaves some out. The sample holds just under 550,000 clones, 70% to 80% seen once. These records were also assigned to another study, of human thymus T cells.

The sample consisted of thymocytes. These receptors came from a boy in the first two years of life with a congenital heart defect. The CDR3 runs from the conserved cysteine through the conserved F or W. The D gene is left open where the match is weak. Size values are once, few and many counts, or a class for expanded clones, and some rows have none.

D | J | length | V | size | CDR3 | DNA
TRBD1 | TRBJ2-1 | 16 | TRBV7-2 | . | CASIQTGTGDYNEQFF | TGTGCCAGCATCCAGACCGGGACAGGGGACTACAATGAGCAGTTCTTC
. | TRBJ1-1 | 14 | TRBV28 | . | CASSLITPNTEAFF | TGTGCCAGCAGTTTAATCACACCGAACACTGAAGCTTTCTTT
TRBD1 | TRBJ2-1 | 15 | TRBV5-6 | . | CASSLRAGGFHEQFF | TGTGCCAGCAGCTTGAGGGCAGGGGGCTTCCATGAGCAGTTCTTC
. | TRBJ2-1 | 16 | TRBV28 | . | CASSAQPLTGINEQFF | TGTGCCAGCAGTGCTCAACCACTCACCGGGATCAATGAGCAGTTCTTC
TRBD2 | TRBJ2-1 | 18 | TRBV7-9 | few | CASGTSGRARSTYNEQFF | TGTGCCAGCGGGACTAGCGGGAGGGCCCGGTCGACCTACAATGAGCAGTTCTTC
. | TRBJ2-3 | 13 | TRBV27 | . | CASSPRGTDTQYF | TGTGCCAGCAGCCCCAGGGGCACAGATACGCAGTATTTT
. | TRBJ2-2 | 17 | TRBV4-3 | . | CASSQDRGDSPHRELFF | TGCGCCAGCAGCCAAGACCGCGGGGACAGCCCTCACCGGGAGCTGTTTTTT
TRBD2 | TRBJ2-2 | 16 | TRBV5-6 | . | CASSPLEREGPGELFF | TGTGCCAGCAGCCCCCTTGAGCGGGAGGGCCCCGGGGAGCTGTTTTTT
. | TRBJ1-4 | 17 | TRBV4-3 | . | CASSQEYTGQEDEKLFF | TGCGCCAGCAGCCAAGAATATACCGGACAAGAAGATGAAAAACTGTTTTTT
. | TRBJ2-3 | 16 | TRBV11-2 | few | CASSLAHRRGRDTQYF | TGTGCCAGCAGCTTGGCTCACCGGAGGGGGCGGGATACGCAGTATTTT
. | TRBJ2-2 | 13 | TRBV5-6 | . | CASSLAGWGELFF | TGTGCCAGCAGCTTGGCAGGTTGGGGGGAGCTGTTTTTT
. | TRBJ1-2 | 13 | TRBV7-9 | . | CASSLFGGLGYTF | TGTGCCAGCAGCTTATTCGGGGGGCTTGGCTACACCTTC
TRBD1 | TRBJ1-1 | 14 | TRBV29-1 | . | CSVEDGTEPYEAFF | TGCAGCGTTGAAGATGGGACAGAACCTTATGAAGCTTTCTTT
. | TRBJ2-7 | 12 | TRBV5-1 | . | CASSSKRYEQYF | TGCGCCAGCAGTTCCAAGCGGTACGAGCAGTACTTC
. | TRBJ2-3 | 13 | TRBV28 | . | CASRGLAADTQYF | TGTGCCAGCAGGGGTTTAGCAGCAGATACGCAGTATTTT
. | TRBJ2-7 | 13 | TRBV6-1 | . | CASSNRDSYEQYF | TGTGCCAGCAGCAACCGGGACTCCTACGAGCAGTACTTC
TRBD1 | TRBJ1-2 | 13 | TRBV11-3 | . | CASSRQGKYGYTF | TGTGCCAGCAGCCGACAGGGTAAATATGGCTACACCTTC
TRBD1 | TRBJ1-1 | 15 | TRBV6-5 | . | CASSSQDRGGTEAFF | TGTGCCAGCAGTTCCCAAGACAGGGGCGGCACTGAAGCTTTCTTT
. | TRBJ2-5 | 15 | TRBV6-5 | . | CASTPRLRMTGTQYF | TGTGCCAGCACCCCCCGACTCCGGATGACGGGGACCCAGTACTTC
TRBD1 | TRBJ2-5 | 13 | TRBV5-4 | . | CASSSTGGETQYF | TGTGCCAGCAGCTCTACAGGGGGGGAGACCCAGTACTTC
TRBD2 | TRBJ2-1 | 16 | TRBV9 | . | CASSPRTSGRYNEQFF | TGTGCCAGCAGCCCTCGGACTAGCGGGAGATACAATGAGCAGTTCTTC
. | TRBJ1-5 | 13 | TRBV15 | . | CATSRVPGGSWHF | TGTGCCACCAGCAGAGTGCCGGGAGGGTCATGGCATTTT
. | TRBJ1-5 | 18 | TRBV28 | . | CASSPRPGDGYSNQPQHF | TGTGCCAGCAGTCCTCGCCCAGGGGACGGTTATAGCAATCAGCCCCAGCATTTT
. | TRBJ2-7 | 13 | TRBV30 | few | CAWSQTGPAEQYF | TGTGCCTGGAGTCAAACAGGGCCCGCTGAGCAGTACTTC
. | TRBJ2-7 | 14 | TRBV9 | . | CASSARGSHYEQYF | TGTGCCAGCAGCGCCCGCGGCAGCCACTACGAGCAGTACTTC
. | TRBJ2-1 | 18 | TRBV7-2 | few | CASSLERVGRGSYNEQFF | TGTGCCAGCAGCTTAGAACGGGTGGGTCGGGGTTCCTACAATGAGCAGTTCTTC
TRBD1 | TRBJ2-3 | 17 | TRBV18 | . | CASSPIPDRVWPDTQYF | TGTGCCAGCTCCCCTATTCCGGACAGGGTGTGGCCAGATACGCAGTATTTT
TRBD2 | TRBJ2-3 | 16 | TRBV2 | few | CASSEFQAGGADTQYF | TGTGCCAGCAGTGAATTTCAAGCGGGAGGTGCAGATACGCAGTATTTT
. | TRBJ2-7 | 14 | TRBV28 | few | CASSFKGGYYEQYF | TGTGCCAGCAGTTTTAAAGGGGGATACTACGAGCAGTACTTC
TRBD1 | TRBJ1-1 | 18 | TRBV4-3 | . | CASSQDSEQDRGRTEAFF | TGCGCCAGCAGCCAAGATAGCGAGCAGGACAGGGGGCGAACTGAAGCTTTCTTT
TRBD1 | TRBJ2-7 | 16 | TRBV28 | . | CASSSVRGPKPGEQYF | TGTGCCAGCAGTTCGGTCAGGGGGCCGAAGCCGGGCGAGCAGTACTTC
TRBD2 | TRBJ2-7 | 16 | TRBV28 | few | CASSPRTSGRVNEQYF | TGTGCCAGCAGTCCGCGGACTAGCGGGAGGGTCAACGAGCAGTACTTC
TRBD2 | TRBJ2-1 | 16 | TRBV6-4 | . | CASSEGTSGGPNEQFF | TGTGCCAGCAGTGAGGGGACTAGCGGGGGCCCCAATGAGCAGTTCTTC
. | TRBJ1-1 | 13 | TRBV19 | . | CASTEASNPEAFF | TGTGCCAGTACTGAGGCCTCGAACCCTGAAGCTTTCTTT
. | TRBJ2-3 | 12 | TRBV27 | . | CASSPPGDTQYF | TGTGCCAGCAGTCCCCCCGGAGATACGCAGTATTTT
. | TRBJ1-5 | 13 | TRBV28 | . | CASSLGGAQPQHF | TGTGCCAGCAGTCTGGGGGGTGCTCAGCCCCAGCATTTT
TRBD2 | TRBJ2-2 | 18 | TRBV27 | . | CASSLSPTSGRNTGELFF | TGTGCCAGCAGTTTATCGCCGACTAGCGGGAGGAACACCGGGGAGCTGTTTTTT
. | TRBJ2-3 | 14 | TRBV29-1 | . | CSVEDPRLTDTQYF | TGCAGCGTTGAAGACCCGAGGCTGACAGATACGCAGTATTTT
TRBD2 | TRBJ2-5 | 16 | TRBV30 | . | CAWSAVVAGGSETQYF | TGTGCCTGGAGTGCGGTGGTAGCGGGAGGGTCCGAGACCCAGTACTTC
. | TRBJ2-1 | 12 | TRBV28 | few | CASSMTSYEQFF | TGTGCCAGCAGTATGACTAGTTATGAGCAGTTCTTC
. | TRBJ1-5 | 12 | TRBV30 | . | CAWSVLNQPQHF | TGTGCCTGGAGTGTTCTTAATCAGCCCCAGCATTTT
. | TRBJ1-4 | 17 | TRBV27 | . | CASSLSERQSTNEKLFF | TGTGCCAGCAGTTTATCCGAGAGACAGTCTACTAATGAAAAACTGTTTTTT
. | TRBJ2-7 | 11 | TRBV30 | . | CAWSTGGEQYF | TGTGCCTGGAGTACGGGTGGCGAGCAGTACTTC
. | TRBJ2-7 | 15 | TRBV2 | . | CASSEGGRWSYEQYF | TGTGCCAGCAGTGAAGGGGGCAGGTGGTCCTACGAGCAGTACTTC
TRBD1 | TRBJ1-5 | 15 | TRBV9 | . | CASSRGGGSNQPQHF | TGTGCCAGCAGTCGAGGAGGGGGCAGCAATCAGCCCCAGCATTTT
TRBD1 | TRBJ2-7 | 17 | TRBV7-9 | . | CASSLGTGLTLPYEQYF | TGTGCCAGCAGCTTAGGGACAGGCCTGACGTTACCCTACGAGCAGTACTTC
. | TRBJ2-1 | 15 | TRBV29-1 | . | CSVGPRGRSYNEQFF | TGCAGCGTTGGACCCCGTGGGAGGTCCTACAATGAGCAGTTCTTC
TRBD2 | TRBJ2-5 | 13 | TRBV10-3 | . | CATRLAVQETQYF | TGTGCCACTAGACTAGCGGTCCAAGAGACCCAGTACTTC
. | TRBJ2-1 | 12 | TRBV27 | . | CASSHLECEQFF | TGTGCCAGCAGTCACCTAGAGTGTGAGCAGTTCTTC
TRBD2 | TRBJ2-1 | 15 | TRBV11-2 | few | CASSPRAGGNNEQFF | TGTGCCAGCAGCCCGCGGGCGGGAGGGAATAATGAGCAGTTCTTC
TRBD2 | TRBJ2-1 | 16 | TRBV4-3 | . | CASSQDTLAGVHEQFF | TGCGCCAGCAGCCAAGATACCCTAGCGGGCGTCCATGAGCAGTTCTTC